Presented here are 19 T cell receptor beta chains from one specimen sequenced in a study of shared clonotypes between healthy human individuals. Profiling relied on immunoSEQ multiplex PCR, and the TCRdb table lists in-frame clones only, not all of them. The repertoire includes approximately 500,000 clones, roughly 80% of them detected once, and approximately 11% sits in the top ten. Sequences were obtained from PBMCs. The source of these receptors is a middle-aged woman in good health. Some clones in this sample may be carry-over from other donors' samples.

With regard to this clone: A far larger clone is a single base away, which makes a read error likely. The same CDR3 arises from other DNA sequences in this sample as well. The rearrangement joins TRBV7-9 to TRBJ2-4; TRBD1 might be the D (5 bases). In germline, CDR1 is SEHNR, CDR2 FQNEAQ (reference sequence). The CDR3 totals 16 residues. The DNA of the CDR3 is TGTGCCAGTAGCTTAGGGGCAGGGCTAGCCAAAAACATTCAGTACTTC. Encoded protein: CASSLGAGLAKNIQYF. Supplemented by reference TRBV7-9 and TRBJ2-4, the full variable domain reads DTGVSQNPRHKITKRGQNVTFRCDPISEHNRLYWYRQTLGQGPEFLTYFQNEAQLEKSRLLSDRFSAERPKGSFSTLEIQRTEQGDSAMYLCASSLGAGLAKNIQYFGAGTRLSVL.

The chain recombines TRBV7-9 with TRBJ2-2; D possibly corresponds to TRBD2 (6 bases). This CDR3 spans 14 amino acids. Germline V lookup: CDR1 SEHNR, CDR2 FQNEAQ (reference sequence). With 3 bases removed from V and 4 bases from J, the gap between germline ends came to 9 bases. The chain's CDR3 is CASSFSGVTGELFF. The CDR3 DNA is TGTGCCAGCAGCTTTTCGGGAGTCACCGGGGAGCTGTTTTTT.

A single count supports this clone. The rearrangement uses TRBV2 and TRBJ2-5; D is possibly TRBD2 (6 bases). V was clipped by 10 bases and J by 2 bases, with 14 bases between them. The CDR3 runs to 13 residues. The germline V gene has CDR1 SNHLY and CDR2 FYNNEI. CDR3 sequence (DNA): TGTGCCACCTCTGGGGGGATACAAGAGACCCAGTACTTC. Amino acids: CATSGGIQETQYF.

The rearrangement links TRBV30 to TRBJ2-7, with 12 nucleotides matching TRBD2. The CDR3 is made up of 13 amino acids. The junction had 1 base not matched to a gene; V was cut back by 5 bases and J by 2 bases. Per the germline V gene, CDR1 is GTSNPN and CDR2 is SVGIG (reference sequence). CDR3 protein: CAWASGRAYEQYF. CDR3 bases: TGTGCCTGGGCTAGCGGGAGGGCCTACGAGCAGTACTTC.

This clone was recorded only once. This chain uses TRBV11-2 with TRBJ2-7; the match to TRBD2 covers 8 bases. The CDR3 has 16 amino acids. Losses at the gene ends were 1 base for V and 3 bases for J; bases not matched to a gene: 8. Germline V lookup: CDR1 SGHAT, CDR2 FQNNGV. In DNA form, the CDR3 reads TGTGCCAGCAGCTTAGGGGGCAGCGGGAGTTTCTACGAGCAGTACTTC. Translated: CASSLGGSGSFYEQYF.

V and J are TRBV18 and TRBJ2-7; 7 nucleotides align to TRBD1. Germline V gives CDR1 KGHSH, CDR2 LQKENI. The CDR3 sequence is 15 residues long. Trimming cost V 6 bases and J 4 bases; bases outside gene matches: 12. CDR3: CASSRGGQIEYEQYF. Written as DNA, the CDR3 is TGTGCCAGCTCCCGTGGGGGACAGATCGAGTACGAGCAGTACTTC.

The chain uses TRBV15 and TRBJ2-7; 7 bases line up with TRBD1. Per germline, CDR1 LNHNV and CDR2 YYDKDF (reference sequence). The J segment lost 0 bases and the V segment lost 4 bases, leaving 6 bases of the junction unmatched. The CDR3 length is 15 residues. CDR3 bases: TGTGCCACCAGCATGGACAGGCCCAGCTCCTACGAGCAGTACTTC. It specifies CATSMDRPSSYEQYF.

V and J are TRBV18 and TRBJ1-1; D is undetermined. CDR1 and CDR2 from the germline V gene are KGHSH and LQKENI. The CDR3 spans 15 residues. V lost 2 bases and J 2 bases, leaving 12 bases between the germline ends. The CDR3 protein is CASSPSIGLNTEAFF. CDR3 nucleotides: TGTGCCAGCTCACCATCTATTGGGCTAAACACTGAAGCTTTCTTT.

Remarks on this clone: This sequence is one base from a far larger clone and is likely a read error. Other nucleotide sequences from this sample produce the same CDR3. This sequence joins TRBV5-1 and TRBJ2-3, with TRBD2 matching 9 bases. Per germline, CDR1 SGHRS and CDR2 YFSETQ. The CDR3 loop spans 14 amino acids. CDR3 sequence (DNA): TGCGCCAGCAGCTTCCCAGCGGGAGGAGATACTCAGTATTTT. Translated, it gives CASSFPAGGDTQYF.

The V gene is TRBV6-5, the J gene TRBJ2-7, with D uncertain. Trimming took 6 bases from V and 5 from J, leaving 14 bases between them. The germline V gene encodes CDR1 MNHEY and CDR2 SVGAGI. The CDR3 consists of 13 residues. DNA of the CDR3: TGTGCCAGCAGCCCCGGGCTTAGCAACGAGCAGTACTTC. Translated, it gives CASSPGLSNEQYF.

Concerning this clone itself: A much more abundant neighbour one base away suggests this may be a read error. The chain couples TRBV23-1 to TRBJ2-2, with 12 positions matching TRBD1. TRBV23-1 is an ORF for which the function is uncertain. The CDR3 contains 18 residues. For the CDR3, the DNA is TGCGCCAGCAGTCTGAGGGACAGGGGGCAATTGAACGCCGGGGAGCTGTTTTTT. Translating it yields CASSLRDRGQLNAGELFF.

This clone occurred a few times. V usage is TRBV5-5 and J usage is TRBJ1-1, with no clear D. Germline CDR1 and CDR2: SGHKS and YYEKEE (reference sequence). Trimming took 2 bases from V and 0 from J, leaving 2 bases between them. The CDR3 has 12 residues. CDR3 coding DNA: TGTGCCAGCAGCTTTGTGAACACTGAAGCTTTCTTT. This sequence encodes CASSFVNTEAFF.

The rearrangement joins TRBV2 to TRBJ2-5; 8 bases agree with TRBD2. J lost 5 bases, V lost 4 bases, and 6 bases had no gene match. Germline CDR1 reads SNHLY; CDR2 reads FYNNEI. The CDR3 runs to 14 residues. CDR3 nucleotides: TGTGCCAGCAGTGGTAGCGGGACTTGGGAGACCCAGTACTTC. As protein: CASSGSGTWETQYF.

V usage is TRBV10-3 and J usage is TRBJ2-7; TRBD1 aligns across 10 bases. Per the germline V gene, CDR1 is ENHRY and CDR2 is SYGVKD. The CDR3 covers 18 residues. With 0 bases clipped from V and 5 bases from J, the junction kept 13 bases outside the gene matches. The CDR3 sequence is CAISESLGRDRGRNEQYF. Written as DNA, the CDR3 is TGTGCCATCAGTGAGTCTTTGGGCCGGGACAGGGGCCGGAACGAGCAGTACTTC.

Details on this clone: With only one base between it and a far larger clone, this is likely a read error. The chain recombines TRBV2 with TRBJ1-5, with D tentatively TRBD1 (5 bases). V lost 7 bases to trimming and J lost 4 bases, with 17 bases between them. Germline CDR1 reads SNHLY; CDR2 reads FYNNEI. The CDR3 runs to 15 residues. CDR3 DNA sequence: TGTGCCAGCAATCCACTCGGGGCCAGGAATCAGCCCCAGCATTTT. Protein sequence: CASNPLGARNQPQHF.

V and J are TRBV23-1 and TRBJ1-2, with D perhaps matching TRBD1 (5 bases). TRBV23-1 is annotated as an ORF whose role is uncertain. Trimming cost V 6 bases and J 8 bases, with 25 bases left between them. The CDR3 consists of 16 residues. CDR3 sequence (DNA): TGCGCCAGCAGCCCTACCACGCGGGGAGGCCGGGACGGCTACACCTTC. This translates into CASSPTTRGGRDGYTF.

Concerning this clone: A far larger clone differs by one base, so this is likely a read error. This chain joins TRBV6-6 and TRBJ1-2, with D possibly being TRBD1 (6 bases). CDR3 size: 12 residues. Germline-derived CDR1 and CDR2 are MNHNY and SVGAGI (reference sequence). V gave up 9 bases and J gave up 8 bases, with 16 bases separating them. The CDR3 DNA reads TGTGCCAGTGTCAACAGGGCTGGGGGCTACACCTTC. Encoded protein: CASVNRAGGYTF.

The chain couples TRBV27 to TRBJ2-1, with D perhaps matching TRBD2 (6 bases). Trimming removed 5 bases at V and 9 bases at J, with 20 bases between. Germline V gene lookup returns CDR1 MNHEY and CDR2 SMNVEV (reference sequence). The CDR3 extends over 15 amino acids. This CDR3 reads CASSPRRAEKREQFF. CDR3 DNA: TGTGCCAGCAGTCCCCGGAGGGCGGAAAAACGTGAGCAGTTCTTC.

This clone appeared once. V gene TRBV2 combines with J gene TRBJ2-1; 7 bases are shared with TRBD2. Trimming at V came to 11 bases and at J to 3 bases, leaving 13 bases not matched to a gene. This CDR3 has 15 amino acids. CDR1 is SNHLY, CDR2 FYNNEI, per germline. The CDR3 nucleotides are TGTGCCGCCCCGAGGAGCCTAGCGGACTACAATGAGCAGTTCTTC. It yields the protein CAAPRSLADYNEQFF.